This TCR beta chain appears in the sequencing data of a study of T cells in women clearing cervical HPV infection. The wider study: Cases: HPV16-related CIN3 or worse on histology, a couple of invasive cancers.

This CDR3 region has 11 residues. From germline, CDR1 is SGHVT and CDR2 SQSDAQ. Trimming took off 0 bases at V and 9 bases at J, with 3 bases between the two ends. Regarding this clone: What it binds is not known. The DNA ends 3 residues before the CDR3 does, and the rest of the CDR3 is filled in from the germline J gene.

Using immunoSEQ multiplex PCR, the repertoire was profiled, and TCRdb retains in-frame clones only, with some absent. The sample table sets out tens of thousands of clones. The study's findings and limits: Richness differences could reflect unmeasured T-cell content per sample. TRBV6-7 abundance was lower in cases than controls (0.11% versus 0.16%).

This clonotype originated in a woman between 18 and 69 years old with a cervical HPV16 infection that either progressed to CIN3+ or cleared (not recorded which). The chain joins TRBV7-4 to TRBJ1-5, with D unclear. Sequenced material: blood buffy coat. The CDR3 reads CASSLAMPQHF. The DNA read from the CDR3 is TGTGCCAGCAGCTTAGCTATGCCC.